This T cell receptor (beta chain) was identified in a study of T cell responses to AZD1222 COVID-19 vaccine. This clone was seen a single time. Repertoires were generated with immunoSEQ multiplex PCR, while TCRdb's copy carries only in-frame clones and drops some. This repertoire shows some 130,000 clones, approximately 91% found once; its top ten account for more than 1%. Per the germline V gene, CDR1 is SGHDT and CDR2 is YYEEEE. V was clipped by 3 bases and J by 14 bases, with 15 bases between them. The CDR3 is made up of 12 amino acids. The sequencing used peripheral blood, collected 28 days after the second AZD1222 dose. The origin of this receptor is an adult who received the AZD1222 COVID-19 vaccine. The V and J genes are TRBV5-6 and TRBJ2-1; D gene unclear. The CDR3 DNA reads TGTGCCAGCAGCTCGGGCGGCCCAGGAAAGTTCTTC. This gives the protein CASSSGGPGKFF.